This T cell receptor beta chain was sequenced during a study of T-cell memory formation after mild COVID-19. Overall study findings and caveats: Pre-infection memory harbored some responding clones, suggesting cross-reactive memory joined.

Trimming took 8 bases from V and 4 from J; bases not matched to a gene: 15. Germline lookup yields CDR1 ENHRY and CDR2 SYGVKD. This CDR3 comprises 16 residues. On this clonotype: Antigen: not known.

Constant-segment-primed 5'RACE gave TCR alpha and TCR beta cDNA libraries with sample barcodes and UMIs. TCRdb reanalysed the 5' RACE reads using MiXCR and keeps one entry per CDR3 protein. This sample has hundreds of thousands of distinct CDR3 sequences, with approximately 13% found just once. The sample taken for sequencing was PBMCs or a T cell subset sorted from them (not recorded which). The receptor comes from a man younger than 30 who had mild COVID-19 (a few samples of this study predate the infection). Cell type and time point are not known. The V call is TRBV10-3, the J call TRBJ2-3; 7 bases are a match to TRBD2. The DNA for the CDR3 is TGTGCCATCGGAGGAAGCGGGGCGGGCCCCCCAGATACGCAGTATTTT. Amino acids: CAIGGSGAGPPDTQYF.